This TCR beta chain is from a study of preoperative IRX-2 immunotherapy in early breast cancer (dated by TCRdb to 2018 to 2020). This clone has a single count. Its recognized antigen is unknown. It has no much larger one-base neighbor in the sample; base qualities were not kept. Libraries came from the immunoSEQ multiplex PCR assay. Held by TCRdb, this immuneACCESS table contains in-frame sequences only and omits some clones. Under half of the omission traces to an unresolved V gene where checked; the cause of the rest is unknown. For this sample there are about 28,000 clones; over 75% appear just once. The ten largest clones represent 3.2% of the sample. What this sample's treatment or condition label stands for: preoperative locoregional IRX-2 cytokine immunotherapy. The samples were obtained from a phase Ib study that tested preoperative, locoregional IRX-2 cytokine immunotherapy meant to prime immune responses. Before surgery, IRX-2 was given to the donors, who were patients with early-stage breast cancer.

The CDR3 runs 15 amino acids, cysteine and phenylalanine included. CDR3 DNA only is kept here, 45 bases in frame from base 1. Trimming at the junction amounts to 6 bases on V and 4 bases on J, and the germline ends lie 16 bases apart. The receptor was derived from a human donor with breast cancer. Sampling was done from a patient treated with IRX-2 immunotherapy. The chain couples TRBV23-1 to TRBJ2-1; the D segment cannot be called with confidence. TRBV23-1 is treated as an ORF (open reading frame) with a function not yet certain. The CDR3 protein: CASSQDSAGYNEQFF. The bases read TGCGCCAGCAGCCAAGACTCCGCCGGATACAATGAGCAGTTCTTC.